This T cell receptor beta chain was obtained from a study of shared clonotypes between healthy human individuals. Regarding the study as a whole: Compared with clonotypes that all four donors shared, non-shared clonotypes had lower generation probabilities.

This was a deep-level run. Clones were read by immunoSEQ multiplex PCR, and TCRdb kept only the in-frame ones, dropping some. The table has about 2.4 million clones, 93% seen once. The CDR3 length is 15 residues. The germline CDR1 and CDR2 sequences are MGHDK and SYGVNS. J gave up 2 bases and V 9 bases, and 6 bases lay outside the gene matches. Comments on this clone: The antigen is unknown.

The receptor was derived from a young man in good health. Some clones in this sample may be carry-over from other donors' samples. Sequencing used naive CD4+ T cells from PBMCs. Subset specified: CD45RA+ positively selected. The V and J genes are TRBV25-1 and TRBJ1-3; 11 bases are shared with TRBD1. As DNA, the CDR3 is TGTGCCAGTGGGACAGGGGGTGGGCCTGGAAACACCATATATTTT. Its translation is CASGTGGGPGNTIYF.